This T cell receptor beta chain stems from a study of shared clonotypes between healthy human individuals. Method: immunoSEQ multiplex PCR; TCRdb's copy keeps in-frame clones and lacks some. Here the sample spans 550,000 to 700,000 clones, around three quarters being singletons. Concerning this clone: What it recognizes is unknown.

With 5 bases removed from V and 5 bases from J, the gap between germline ends came to 12 bases. Germline CDR1 reads SGHRS; CDR2 reads YFSETQ. The CDR3 is 13 residues long. General study points: The rarefaction results pointed to incomplete sorted-subset sequencing despite large depth. It was the non-shared clonotypes that had lower generation probabilities than clonotypes shared by all four donors.

This TCR came from a woman between 25 and 40 years old in good health. Sequenced: memory CD4+ T cells sorted from blood. This sample's subset: CD45RA-negative fraction. The genes are TRBV5-1 and TRBJ2-3, with D perhaps TRBD2 (6 bases). Here the CDR3 reads CASRRGAGDTQYF. In DNA form, the CDR3 reads TGCGCCAGCAGAAGGGGAGCGGGAGATACGCAGTATTTT. The full variable domain, its missing parts supplied by reference TRBV5-1 and TRBJ2-3, is KAGVTQTPRYLIKTRGQQVTLSCSPISGHRSVSWYQQTPGQGLQFLFEYFSETQRNKGNFPGRFSGRQFSNSRSEMNVSTLELGDSALYLCASRRGAGDTQYFGPGTRLTVL.